This T cell receptor (beta chain) was recorded in a study of blood T cells in healthy people across ages. Study-wide findings and caveats: Getting older went along with TCR beta diversity per million T cells dropping roughly linearly. Investigators treated diversity estimates from one million T cells as underestimates.

Trimming removed 7 bases at V and 8 bases at J, with 14 bases between. CDR3 size: 11 residues. Germline CDR1 reads SQVTM; CDR2 reads ANQGSEA. For the second PCR, which ran for about 6 to 11 cycles, a sample-barcoded 5' primer and a J-beta primer mix were used. Each CDR3 protein is one row after TCRdb ran MiXCR on the 5' RACE reads. The sample records around 1,500,000 distinct CDR3 sequences, 40% to 50% being singletons. Extractions gave at least 5 micrograms of total RNA per sample. Comment on this clonotype: Its antigen is as yet unknown.

The rearrangement joins TRBV29-1 to TRBJ1-2, with D unclear. The sequencing sample was made of blood. This receptor was obtained from a woman aged 18-29 years in good health. The CDR3 loop reads CSAGDVRGYTF. The CDR3 DNA reads as TGCAGCGCAGGAGACGTGCGAGGCTACACCTTC.